What follows is one TCR beta chain and its context. Antigen specificity is unknown. These data originate in a study of shared clonotypes between healthy human individuals. Repertoires were generated with immunoSEQ multiplex PCR, while TCRdb's copy carries only in-frame clones and drops some. Here the sample spans about 2 million clones, over 85% being singletons. This CDR3 contains 16 residues. V lost 5 bases and J lost 0, with 13 bases in between. Germline V gives CDR1 SGHAT, CDR2 FQNNGV. Whole-study findings and limits: At large depth, rarefaction still showed sorted-subset sequencing to be incomplete. On the whole, naive subsets had larger estimated richness than memory subsets had. Clonotypes shared by all four donors outscored non-shared clonotypes in generation probability.

This TCR was recovered from a man aged 18 to 35 in good health. The sequencing input was naive CD4+ T cells sorted from blood. The sample's subset: CD45RA+ positively selected. This sequence joins TRBV11-2 and TRBJ2-2; the D is unclear. The CDR3 loop reads CASSAHGVTNTGELFF. CDR3 coding DNA: TGTGCCAGCAGCGCTCATGGGGTTACGAACACCGGGGAGCTGTTTTTT.